This is a list of T cell receptor beta chains from one sample in a study of T-cell reconstitution after alpha-beta-depleted transplantation in children. TCRdb called the PCR reads again in MiXCR, with one record for every CDR3 protein. The sample has 98,000 or so distinct CDR3 sequences, 20% to 25% seen once; the top ten hold over 20%. Sequenced material: PBMCs, taken before TCRalphabeta/CD19-depleted stem cell transplant. These receptors all come from a boy aged 2 to 9 with acute lymphoblastic leukemia, due to receive a stem cell transplant. Both conserved end residues are part of each CDR3. Clone size is shown for a subset of rows, as once, few, many or a class of expanded clone.

CDR3 protein	clone size	V gene	J gene
CASSFAGGTGNTIYF	few	TRBV28	TRBJ1-3
CSARAQLGLWFF	few	TRBV20-1	TRBJ2-1
CASSFAGMRDEQYF	-	TRBV7-2	TRBJ2-7
CASSVGTSATDTQYF	-	TRBV25-1	TRBJ2-3
CASSRNWREGEQFF	few	TRBV11-2	TRBJ2-1
CASSLEGAGVYEQYF	many	TRBV7-9	TRBJ2-7
CATSYRGRNEQFF	-	TRBV28	TRBJ2-1
CASTAGTGYNEQFF	medium-sized	TRBV27	TRBJ2-1
CASSYRGIDTGELFF	few	TRBV7-9	TRBJ2-2
CASSPSYGTGNEQYF	few	TRBV7-2	TRBJ2-7
CASSSTTGVLGQPQHF	-	TRBV5-6	TRBJ1-5
CASSLAQGANTEAFF	few	TRBV12-3/TRBV12-4	TRBJ1-1
CASSPREKRSLNEQYF	few	TRBV3-1	TRBJ2-7
CASKRPGTGGRRNEQFF	many	TRBV5-1	TRBJ2-1
CASSSGGPAFF	few	TRBV5-1	TRBJ1-1
CSARFQAGVGETQYF	-	TRBV20-1	TRBJ2-5
CASSLPGTPNEQFF	many	TRBV5-1	TRBJ2-1
CASSDHLGYTF	-	TRBV25-1	TRBJ1-2
CASSLRPEDTAYEQYF	-	TRBV5-1	TRBJ2-7
CASSPDGQGNTIYF	few	TRBV5-1	TRBJ1-3
CASSLLATYEQYF	few	TRBV6-6	TRBJ2-7
CASSQPSGGNTGELFF	few	TRBV4-2	TRBJ2-2
CAPGEGADNEQFF	-	TRBV7-9	TRBJ2-1
CASKSGLAGGLDEQFF	-	TRBV12-3/TRBV12-4	TRBJ2-1
CAISPAALSYNEQFF	-	TRBV10-3	TRBJ2-1
CASGNGAGTGELFF	-	TRBV3-1	TRBJ2-2
CASSESGAETQYF	-	TRBV2	TRBJ2-5
CASSPQLAVQETQYF	-	TRBV7-8	TRBJ2-5
CARSPMTSGIGPSSYEQYF	-	TRBV12-3/TRBV12-4	TRBJ2-7
CASIPDRGLTGELFF	once	TRBV6-1	TRBJ2-2
CASSQEGFSTDTQYF	many	TRBV4-3	TRBJ2-3
CASGTGELFF	-	TRBV6-2/TRBV6-3	TRBJ2-2
CASSPLGGAKDEQFF	few	TRBV7-8	TRBJ2-1